The 6 T cell receptor beta chains below all came from one sample that was sequenced in a study of T cells in Graves' hyperthyroidism and ophthalmopathy. There were TCR beta CDR3 regions amplified from RNA transcripts. HTBI primers drove first-round RT-PCR of the TCR CDR3. TCRdb fed the multiplex PCR reads into MiXCR, producing one record per CDR3 protein. The sample records about 570,000 distinct CDR3 sequences, about half being singletons. Specimen: peripheral blood or thyroid tissue (not recorded which). These receptors were collected from an adult woman with Graves' disease, either hyperthyroidism or ophthalmopathy (not recorded which).

A note on this clonotype: This may be a read error: a much more frequent sequence differs by one nucleotide. This chain uses TRBV10-3 with TRBJ2-7; D gene uncertain. The CDR3 totals 15 residues. Germline V gene sequence: CDR1 ENHRY, CDR2 SYGVKD. Trimming removed 2 bases from V and 0 bases from J, with 11 bases in between. CDR3 region: CAISEARGASYEQYF. The CDR3, as DNA: TGTGCCATCAGTGAGGCCCGAGGAGCCTCCTACGAGCAGTACTTC.

This clonotype was counted a few times. The V gene is TRBV30, the J gene TRBJ2-5, with 8 nucleotides matching TRBD1. V dropped 2 bases and J dropped 5; count of bases not matched to a gene: 4. Germline CDR1 and CDR2: GTSNPN and SVGIG (reference sequence). The CDR3 sequence is 13 residues long. Here the CDR3 DNA reads TGTGCCTGGAGTTCAGGGGGCATGGAGACCCAGTACTTC. Translating gives CAWSSGGMETQYF.

This clonotype was picked up a small number of times. The rearrangement links TRBV10-3 to TRBJ1-2; D possibly corresponds to TRBD1 (5 bases). Germline V gene data show CDR1 as ENHRY and CDR2 as SYGVKD. This CDR3 is built from 15 residues. V lost 3 bases to trimming and J lost 0 bases, with 11 bases between them. The DNA of the CDR3 is TGTGCCATCAGTGACTTTGGGGGGTCTAACTATGGCTACACCTTC. Protein: CAISDFGGSNYGYTF.

The chain recombines TRBV20-1 with TRBJ1-1, with a tentative D call TRBD1 (6 bases). V lost 5 bases and J lost 1, with 8 bases in between. Per germline, CDR1 DFQATT and CDR2 SNEGSKA (reference sequence). The CDR3 loop spans 12 amino acids. CDR3 nucleotide sequence: TGCAGTGCTGGGACACCGAACACTGAAGCTTTCTTT. Residues: CSAGTPNTEAFF.

This clonotype was detected only once. The chain recombines TRBV20-1 with TRBJ1-6; D uncertain. This CDR3 spans 12 amino acids. Trimming stripped 6 bases from V and 10 bases from J, with 13 bases between. The germline V gene encodes CDR1 DFQATT and CDR2 SNEGSKA (reference sequence). CDR3 amino acids: CSARTSGSPLHF. The CDR3 DNA reads TGCAGTGCGAGAACTAGCGGGTCACCCCTCCACTTT.

This clonotype was seen repeatedly, ten times or more. The V call is TRBV24-1, the J call TRBJ1-2; D gene unclear. The V end lost 5 bases, the J end lost 3 bases, and 9 bases lay between the germline ends. Germline lookup yields CDR1 KGHDR and CDR2 SFDVKD. The CDR3 has 13 amino acids. CDR3 amino acids: CATSADGYYGYTF. The CDR3 nucleotides are TGTGCCACCAGTGCGGACGGCTACTATGGCTACACCTTC.